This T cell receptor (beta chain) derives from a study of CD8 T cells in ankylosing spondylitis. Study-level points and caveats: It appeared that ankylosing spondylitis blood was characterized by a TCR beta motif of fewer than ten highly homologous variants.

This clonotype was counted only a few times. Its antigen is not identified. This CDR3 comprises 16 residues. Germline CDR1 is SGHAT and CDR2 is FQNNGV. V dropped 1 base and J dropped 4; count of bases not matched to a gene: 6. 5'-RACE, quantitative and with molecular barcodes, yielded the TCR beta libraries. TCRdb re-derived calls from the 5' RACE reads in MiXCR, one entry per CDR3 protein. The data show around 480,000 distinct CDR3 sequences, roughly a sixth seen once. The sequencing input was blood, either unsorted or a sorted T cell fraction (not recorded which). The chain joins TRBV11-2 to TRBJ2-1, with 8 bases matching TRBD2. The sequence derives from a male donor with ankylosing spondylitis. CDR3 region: CASSLGSGTEYNEQFF. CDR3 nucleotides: TGTGCCAGCAGCTTAGGTAGCGGGACCGAATACAATGAGCAGTTCTTC.